These 22 T cell receptor beta chains were all obtained from the same sample, sequenced in a study of blood T cell repertoires in COVID-19. Sequencing was performed with immunoSEQ multiplex PCR; in TCRdb, only in-frame clones are kept and a portion is missing. The sample consists of 55,000 to 70,000 clones, 70% to 90% of them appearing once. Material for sequencing was peripheral blood. Receptors originate from a man between 60 and 75 years old with acute or convalescent COVID-19.

The V call is TRBV11-2, the J call TRBJ2-3; 8 nucleotides line up with TRBD2. V was clipped by 1 base and J by 2 bases; unmatched bases: 8. This CDR3 region has 17 residues. Looked up from germline, CDR1 is SGHAT and CDR2 is FQNNGV. The DNA of the CDR3 is TGTGCCAGCAGCTTAGGTAGTCGGGGGGGGCCCACAGATACGCAGTATTTT. It is translated as CASSLGSRGGPTDTQYF. Full variable domain (rest looked up from reference TRBV11-2 and TRBJ2-3): EAGVAQSPRYKIIEKRQSVAFWCNPISGHATLYWYQQILGQGPKLLIQFQNNGVVDDSQLPKDRFSAERLKGVDSTLKIQPAKLEDSAVYLCASSLGSRGGPTDTQYFGPGTRLTVL.

This clone was seen just once. The chain links TRBV11-2 to TRBJ2-5; tentatively, D is TRBD2 (5 bases). This CDR3 region has 13 residues. CDR1 and CDR2 from the germline V gene are SGHAT and FQNNGV. Trimming took 6 bases from V and 5 from J, leaving 13 bases between them. As DNA, the CDR3 is TGTGCCAGCAGAAGACTATCTTCCGAGACCCAGTACTTC. This sequence encodes CASRRLSSETQYF.

This clone appeared once. The chain uses TRBV29-1 and TRBJ2-2; D might be TRBD2 (5 bases). CDR1 is SQVTM and CDR2 is ANQGSEA in the germline V gene. V was trimmed by 2 bases and J by 7 bases, leaving 5 bases between them. CDR3 length equals 11 residues. The CDR3 DNA reads as TGCAGCGTTGAACGGGGCGGGGAGCTGTTTTTT. Protein product: CSVERGGELFF.

This clone was detected a few times. The V and J genes are TRBV5-1 and TRBJ1-2, with 11 positions matching TRBD1. The length of the CDR3 is 15 residues. Germline CDR1 reads SGHRS; CDR2 reads YFSETQ. V lost 0 bases, J lost 5 bases, and 3 bases stayed unmatched. CDR3 loop: CASSLGTGGSYGYTF. Written as DNA, the CDR3 is TGCGCCAGCAGCTTGGGGACAGGGGGCTCATATGGCTACACCTTC.

This clone was observed a single time. The gene calls are TRBV7-6 and TRBJ2-3; 11 bases fit TRBD2. The ends lost 5 bases at V and 7 bases at J; junction bases unmatched: 8. CDR3 length: 15 residues. The V gene's germline CDR1 is SGHVS and CDR2 FNYEAQ. The CDR3 DNA is TGTGCCAGCAGCATTACTAGCGGGGGAGAAAATACGCAGTATTTT. Translating it yields CASSITSGGENTQYF.

J is TRBJ1-1 and V is TRBV5-1; 7 nucleotides align to TRBD1. Germline V gene lookup returns CDR1 SGHRS and CDR2 YFSETQ. After removal of 6 bases from V and 1 base from J, the junction contained 6 bases not matched to a gene. The CDR3 is made up of 14 amino acids. For the CDR3, the DNA is TGCGCCAGCACCCAACAGGGGAGGAACACTGAAGCTTTCTTT. Amino acids: CASTQQGRNTEAFF.

The chain has TRBV7-2 and TRBJ1-3; D not resolved. Trimming stripped 1 base from V and 0 bases from J, with 13 bases between. This CDR3 spans 17 amino acids. Germline V gene data show CDR1 as SGHTA and CDR2 as FQGNSA. The CDR3 DNA follows: TGTGCCAGCAGCTTAGATCGGAGGCCTGCCTCTGGAAACACCATATATTTT. This sequence encodes CASSLDRRPASGNTIYF.

The chain joins TRBV5-4 to TRBJ1-4; D perhaps matches TRBD1 (6 bases). V lost 4 bases and J lost 5, with 12 bases in between. Germline assignment: CDR1 SGHNT and CDR2 YYREEE (reference sequence). This CDR3 contains 14 residues. The CDR3 loop is CASSSGTRNEKLFF. CDR3 coding DNA: TGTGCCAGCAGCAGCGGGACAAGAAATGAAAAACTGTTTTTT.

The rearrangement uses TRBV3-1 (or the pseudogene TRBV3-2) and TRBJ1-4; weak D call: TRBD1 (6 bases). Germline CDR1 is LGHDT and CDR2 is YNNKEL (reference sequence). Trimming took 0 bases from V and 7 from J, leaving 15 bases between them. The CDR3 consists of 16 residues. In DNA form, the CDR3 reads TGTGCCAGCAGCCAAGAGCGGGGGGCGCGGGGTGAAAAACTGTTTTTT. Its protein product is CASSQERGARGEKLFF.

The chain is built from TRBV25-1 and TRBJ1-2; maybe TRBD1 (5 bases). Trimming took off 6 bases at V and 11 bases at J, with 16 bases between the two ends. The germline gives CDR1 MGHDK, CDR2 SYGVNS. This CDR3 has 12 residues. For the CDR3, the DNA is TGTGCCAGCAGACCAGGCAGGGCACGGTACACCTTC. Translated: CASRPGRARYTF.

CDR3 nucleotides: TGTGCCAGCAGCCAGACTAGCGGGGAAACAGATACGCAGTATTTT. Its translation: CASSQTSGETDTQYF. The chain is built from TRBV3-1 (or the pseudogene TRBV3-2) and TRBJ2-3; 11 bases agree with TRBD2. The CDR3 is made up of 15 amino acids. J gave up 3 bases and V 3 bases, and 2 bases lay outside the gene matches. Germline assignment: CDR1 LGHDT and CDR2 YNNKEL (reference sequence).

The chain links TRBV19 to TRBJ1-1; TRBD1 is a possible D gene (5 bases). Germline V gene data show CDR1 as LNHDA and CDR2 as SQIVND (reference sequence). The CDR3 length is 13 residues. V was shortened by 7 bases and J by 0 bases, with 9 bases between the two germline ends. CDR3 region: CASNTGMNTEAFF. CDR3 coding DNA: TGTGCCAGTAATACAGGCATGAACACTGAAGCTTTCTTT.

The gene calls are TRBV29-1 and TRBJ1-1; D possibly corresponds to TRBD1 (6 bases). This CDR3 has 12 residues. The V gene lost 6 bases and the J gene lost 1 base, with 9 bases spanning the gap. The germline gives CDR1 SQVTM, CDR2 ANQGSEA. This CDR3 reads CSVKQGNTEAFF. CDR3 nucleotides: TGCAGCGTCAAACAGGGGAACACTGAAGCTTTCTTT.

In this sample, this clone turned up once. The rearrangement links TRBV10-1 to TRBJ1-6; 8 bases match TRBD1. CDR1 WNHNN and CDR2 SYGVQD come from the germline V gene (reference sequence). There are 13 residues in the CDR3. The ends lost 3 bases at V and 11 bases at J; junction bases unmatched: 3. CDR3 sequence (DNA): TGCGCCAGCAGTGAAGGACAGGGAACACCCCTCCACTTT. It yields the protein CASSEGQGTPLHF.

This clone has a handful of counts. The chain employs TRBV2 and TRBJ1-5; 8 bases agree with TRBD1. The CDR3 covers 14 residues. CDR1 is SNHLY, CDR2 FYNNEI, per germline. J was trimmed by 6 bases and V by 8 bases; bases with no gene match: 9. The CDR3 nucleotides read TGTGCCAGCGGGGGCACAGGGGGTACTCAGCCCCAGCATTTT. This sequence encodes CASGGTGGTQPQHF.

This clone was seen a single time. The V call is TRBV29-1, the J call TRBJ2-7; weak D call: TRBD2 (6 bases). The germline V and J ends were trimmed by 3 bases and 1 base, with 10 bases remaining between them. Germline loops: CDR1 SQVTM, CDR2 ANQGSEA. The CDR3 is made up of 13 amino acids. The CDR3 spells CSVDDGGSYEQYF. CDR3 nucleotides: TGCAGCGTTGATGATGGAGGGTCCTACGAGCAGTACTTC.

The V and J genes are TRBV20-1 and TRBJ2-7; D is ambiguous. V lost 3 bases and J lost 3, with 9 bases in between. Per the germline V gene, CDR1 is DFQATT and CDR2 is SNEGSKA (reference sequence). The CDR3 has 12 residues. CDR3 in amino acids: CSASLDGYEQYF. CDR3 DNA sequence: TGCAGTGCTAGTCTAGACGGCTACGAGCAGTACTTC.

The rearrangement uses TRBV30 and TRBJ1-1; no clear D. Looked up from germline, CDR1 is GTSNPN and CDR2 is SVGIG (reference sequence). This CDR3 has 14 amino acids. V shed 2 bases and J shed 10 bases, with 20 bases lying between them. The CDR3 region has the DNA TGTGCCTGGAGTAAGCTGCTAGACCCAACGGCAGCTTTCTTT. Protein product: CAWSKLLDPTAAFF.

V gene TRBV3-1 (or the pseudogene TRBV3-2) combines with J gene TRBJ1-2, with TRBD1 matching over 7 bases. From germline, CDR1 is LGHDT and CDR2 YNNKEL (reference sequence). CDR3 size: 13 residues. The V gene end was trimmed by 3 bases and the J gene end by 8 bases; junction bases not matched to a gene: 6. The CDR3 nucleotides are TGTGCCAGCAGCCATAGACAGGGCTACGGCTACACCTTC. This gives the protein CASSHRQGYGYTF.

The genes are TRBV3-1 (or the pseudogene TRBV3-2) and TRBJ2-1, with 9 bases matching TRBD1. The length of the CDR3 is 14 residues. Germline trimming cut 1 base from V and 7 bases from J; bases unmatched to any gene: 2. CDR1 is LGHDT and CDR2 is YNNKEL in the germline V gene (reference sequence). CDR3 sequence (DNA): TGTGCCAGCAGCCAAGGGACAGGGGAAAATGAGCAGTTCTTC. Protein product: CASSQGTGENEQFF.

The chain couples TRBV14 to TRBJ2-7, with 9 positions matching TRBD2. V was pared by 0 bases and J by 9 bases, with 6 bases of the junction left unmatched. The CDR3 runs 14 residues. Germline V gene lookup returns CDR1 SGHDN and CDR2 FVKESK. CDR3 coding DNA: TGTGCCAGCAGCCAAGATCTAGCGGGGAGGGGGCAGTACTTC. Its translation: CASSQDLAGRGQYF.

The chain employs TRBV11-2 and TRBJ1-3; 8 nucleotides agree with TRBD1. Germline V gives CDR1 SGHAT, CDR2 FQNNGV. With 2 bases clipped from V and 0 bases from J, the junction kept 9 bases outside the gene matches. The CDR3 extends over 18 amino acids. CDR3 residues: CASSLTGQGGSSGNTIYF. DNA for the CDR3: TGTGCCAGCAGCTTAACCGGACAGGGCGGATCCTCTGGAAACACCATATATTTT.